These T cell receptor beta chains were read from a single sample in a study of T-cell reconstitution after alpha-beta-depleted transplantation in children. TCRdb called the PCR reads again in MiXCR, with one record for every CDR3 protein. The sample records around 580,000 distinct CDR3 sequences, under 30% being singletons. The sequenced sample was PBMCs, mostly from graft donor cells, obtained 360 days after TCRalphabeta/CD19-depleted stem cell transplant. These TCRs come from a boy younger than two who had a stem cell transplant for acute myeloid leukemia, so the T cells may come from the graft donor. The CDR3 runs from the conserved cysteine through the conserved F or W.

J,V,CDR3
TRBJ2-7,TRBV20-1,CSAIVPADRTLRYEQYF
TRBJ2-1,TRBV4-3,CASSQAGLAGSEQFF
TRBJ1-1,TRBV12-3/TRBV12-4,CASSGRGTANTEAFF
TRBJ2-6,TRBV12-3/TRBV12-4,CASSSTRISGANVLTF
TRBJ1-2,TRBV7-2,CASSLGGGIGYGYTF
TRBJ2-5,TRBV5-5,CASSFTPKQTQYF
TRBJ2-7,TRBV6-2/TRBV6-3,CASRQRLGTMPYEQYF
TRBJ1-5,TRBV20-1,CSAQREGNQPQHF
TRBJ2-2,TRBV15,CATSRDRGVLTGELFF
TRBJ2-7,TRBV5-4,CASSSPDRGLYEQYF
TRBJ1-5,TRBV6-2/TRBV6-3,CASSYSSTGRPQHF
TRBJ2-3,TRBV12-3/TRBV12-4,CAISFVPILRGGSTDTQYF
TRBJ2-5,TRBV20-1,CSATSYSGPRETQYF
TRBJ2-7,TRBV7-3,CASSSTPPGTGIHEQYF
TRBJ1-1,TRBV18,CASSPRGQGTEAFF
TRBJ2-1,TRBV12-3/TRBV12-4,CAIIFSGYNEQFF
TRBJ2-2,TRBV12-3/TRBV12-4,CASSFGTLNTGELFF
TRBJ1-1,TRBV6-1,CASSTARGFTEAFF
TRBJ2-3,TRBV20-1,CSARPGQVDTQYF
TRBJ2-5,TRBV29-1,CSVDSEQTQYF
TRBJ1-6,TRBV29-1,CSVRRTDNSPLHF
TRBJ2-5,TRBV20-1,CSASSGQETQYF
TRBJ2-1,TRBV4-3,CASSRTSGGANYNEQFF
TRBJ1-2,TRBV18,CASSPTGTGGFGYTF
TRBJ1-5,TRBV7-6,CASSLGPSNQPQHF
TRBJ2-7,TRBV20-1,CSARHEDYEQYF
TRBJ1-2,TRBV29-1,CSVVGDGFGYTF
TRBJ1-1,TRBV19,CASSIVGGLNTEAFF
TRBJ1-5,TRBV12-3/TRBV12-4,CASTLTGNQPQHF
TRBJ2-7,TRBV21-1,CASSKESARWGEQYF
TRBJ2-7,TRBV7-9,CASSLHTGAGYEQYF
TRBJ2-2,TRBV15,CATAVGRPTGELFF
TRBJ1-2,TRBV7-2,CASSPQPQGSNYGYTF
TRBJ2-2,TRBV29-1,CSVDPQNTGELFF
TRBJ1-4,TRBV29-1,CSAWGFNEKLFF
TRBJ2-3,TRBV7-3,CASSLLPSTDTQYF
TRBJ2-2,TRBV5-6,CASSYPTGQNTGELFF
TRBJ1-2,TRBV20-1,CSASWGGGYTF
TRBJ1-4,TRBV11-1,CASSLGRTGERTNEKLFF
TRBJ2-2,TRBV27,CASSYGYPPTGELFF
TRBJ1-5,TRBV28,CASSLLGAVDPRDQPQHF
TRBJ1-5,TRBV6-1,CASSDGVRNQPQHF
TRBJ2-2,TRBV24-1,CATSDLRGVTGELFF
TRBJ2-6,TRBV11-2,CASSPKLTSRTSGANVLTF
TRBJ2-5,TRBV20-1,CSAGGTQETQYF
TRBJ2-1,TRBV7-8,CASSLVMAEQFF
TRBJ2-7,TRBV12-3/TRBV12-4,CASSLGDLYEQYF
TRBJ2-1,TRBV28,CASSLSGPPWGDEQFF
TRBJ2-1,TRBV12-3/TRBV12-4,CASSLGRGLKRDEQFF
TRBJ1-1,TRBV6-5,CASSSPGQTNTEAFF
TRBJ2-3,TRBV27,CASSSPSSYTDTQYF
TRBJ1-2,TRBV12-3/TRBV12-4,CASSPTGNYGYTF
TRBJ2-1,TRBV5-1,CASSLEGWVEQFF
TRBJ2-5,TRBV12-3/TRBV12-4,CASRTGQDQETQYF
TRBJ2-3,TRBV20-1,CSASLESDTQYF
TRBJ2-1,TRBV19,CASRPRGQGNEQFF
TRBJ2-7,TRBV3-1,CASSLADQAGQYF
TRBJ1-1,TRBV9,CASRPPGTGTEAFF